This passage covers 26 T cell receptor beta chains from one sample sequenced in a study of TIL therapy for anti-PD-1-resistant metastatic lung cancer. This was the immunoSEQ v3 assay. Profiled with immunoSEQ multiplex PCR; TCRdb holds only in-frame clones, not every one. The sample includes about 36,000 clones, more than 60% of them seen just once. Described time point: pre-treatment sample, taken before nivolumab and TIL therapy. Sequenced here: blood, sampled at baseline. The receptors were gathered from a person between 30 and 79 years old with non-small cell lung cancer.

V is TRBV28 and J is TRBJ2-1; possibly TRBD1 for D (6 bases). Germline-derived CDR1 and CDR2 are MDHEN and SYDVKM. Trimming shortened V by 4 bases and J by 2 bases, and 12 bases separated the two germline ends. CDR3 length: 15 amino acids. CDR3 sequence (DNA): TGTGCCAGCAGTTCCTCAGGGGTAGCCTACAATGAGCAGTTCTTC. It translates to CASSSSGVAYNEQFF.

This chain uses TRBV9 with TRBJ2-3; the match to TRBD1 covers 7 bases. Trimming cost V 4 bases and J 5 bases; bases outside gene matches: 19. Germline lookup yields CDR1 SGDLS and CDR2 YYNGEE. The CDR3 is 18 residues long. The CDR3 reads CASSPPLAGGLIGDTQYF. The CDR3 DNA sequence: TGTGCCAGCAGCCCCCCCCTGGCAGGGGGATTGATCGGAGATACGCAGTATTTT.

This clone was seen only once. The DNA of the CDR3 is TGTGCCAGCAGCGTAGAAGGACGGGGCACAGATACGCAGTATTTT. Protein sequence: CASSVEGRGTDTQYF. The genes are TRBV9 and TRBJ2-3; D gene uncertain. Per germline, CDR1 SGDLS and CDR2 YYNGEE. Trimming pared 0 bases from V and 1 base from J, leaving 9 bases between. The CDR3 extends over 15 amino acids.

Concerning this clone itself: The junction differs from germline at one of its ends, possibly a read error. CDR3 region: CASSPSRTSPQVF. The CDR3 nucleotides are TGTGCCAGCAGCCCATCAAGGACTAGCCCCCAAGTCTTC. This chain links TRBV7-9 with TRBJ2-1, with 8 bases identical to TRBD2. This CDR3 spans 13 amino acids. In germline, CDR1 is SEHNR, CDR2 FQNEAQ (reference sequence).

V usage is TRBV10-1 and J usage is TRBJ2-2; TRBD1 or TRBD2 may be the D gene (5 bases each). Trimming shortened V by 4 bases and J by 6 bases, and 18 bases separated the two germline ends. There are 16 residues in the CDR3. Germline CDR1 and CDR2: WNHNN and SYGVQD (reference sequence). CDR3 bases: TGCGCCAGCAGTGTGAGGGTAGGACATTTAGCCGGGGAGCTGTTTTTT. Protein product: CASSVRVGHLAGELFF.

This clone was found a few times. As DNA, the CDR3 is TGTGCCAGCACCCGCGACCAGGACACTGAAGCTTTCTTT. Protein product: CASTRDQDTEAFF. The chain links TRBV28 to TRBJ1-1; D gene unclear. The germline V gene has CDR1 MDHEN and CDR2 SYDVKM. CDR3 length equals 13 residues. With 7 bases removed from V and 3 bases from J, the gap between germline ends came to 12 bases.

The J gene is TRBJ1-4, the V gene TRBV29-1; no reliable D call. Per the germline V gene, CDR1 is SQVTM and CDR2 is ANQGSEA. The CDR3 has 13 residues. The ends were cut back, 3 bases at V and 8 bases at J, with 13 bases in the middle. CDR3 DNA sequence: TGCAGCGTTGAGCCCTTCACCGGGGAAAAACTGTTTTTT. Its protein is CSVEPFTGEKLFF.

This chain links TRBV28 with TRBJ1-2; D ambiguous. V lost 6 bases and J lost 0, with 17 bases in between. The CDR3 sequence is 16 residues long. Per the germline V gene, CDR1 is MDHEN and CDR2 is SYDVKM. The CDR3 loop reads CASRGVFPTPNYGYTF. CDR3 bases: TGTGCCAGCAGAGGAGTTTTTCCTACTCCTAACTATGGCTACACCTTC.

This clone was seen only once. V usage is TRBV4-1 and J usage is TRBJ2-6, with D hard to call. Germline values: CDR1 MGHRA, CDR2 YSYEKL. This CDR3 has 13 amino acids. The V end was cut by 1 base, the J end by 3 bases, with 1 base between. The CDR3 nucleotides read TGCGCCAGCAGCCAAGTTGGGGCCAACGTCCTGACTTTC. Protein product: CASSQVGANVLTF.

V is TRBV5-1 and J is TRBJ1-4; D gene ambiguous. Germline CDR1 reads SGHRS; CDR2 reads YFSETQ. Trimming cost V 0 bases and J 8 bases, with 11 bases left between them. This CDR3 is built from 14 residues. The CDR3 sequence is CASSLVAGSEKLFF. CDR3 DNA sequence: TGCGCCAGCAGCTTGGTGGCGGGAAGCGAAAAACTGTTTTTT.

The rearrangement uses TRBV7-9 and TRBJ2-3, with TRBD2 as a possible D gene (6 bases). CDR3 length equals 14 residues. The germline CDR1 and CDR2 sequences are SEHNR and FQNEAQ (reference sequence). V gave up 6 bases and J gave up 2 bases, with 12 bases separating them. The CDR3 region has the DNA TGTGCCAGCAGGGGGGACTTCCACACAGATACGCAGTATTTT. It codes for CASRGDFHTDTQYF.

J is TRBJ1-1 and V is TRBV19; no clear D gene. The CDR3 extends over 15 amino acids. The ends were cut back, 4 bases at V and 2 bases at J, with 14 bases in the middle. The germline CDR1 and CDR2 sequences are LNHDA and SQIVND (reference sequence). The DNA for the CDR3 is TGTGCCAGTAGTAGGAGGCCGAGGGTCAACACTGAAGCTTTCTTT. Its translation is CASSRRPRVNTEAFF.

The V call is TRBV4-3, the J call TRBJ2-7; the match to TRBD2 covers 8 bases. CDR3 length: 15 amino acids. Trimming removed 1 base from V and 3 bases from J; junction bases left unmatched: 5. The germline V gene encodes CDR1 LGHNA and CDR2 YSLEER. The CDR3 spells CASSQGVAGIYEQYF. The CDR3 DNA reads TGCGCCAGCAGCCAAGGGGTAGCGGGAATCTACGAGCAGTACTTC.

The J gene is TRBJ1-4, the V gene TRBV5-1, with 8 bases matching TRBD1. The germline V gene encodes CDR1 SGHRS and CDR2 YFSETQ. V shed 0 bases, J shed 1 base, and the junction held 2 bases outside the gene matches. This CDR3 spans 16 amino acids. The CDR3 DNA reads as TGCGCCAGCAGCTTGGCCGACAGGGGAACTAATGAAAAACTGTTTTTT. It translates to CASSLADRGTNEKLFF.

This clone was counted only a few times. The chain is built from TRBV27 and TRBJ1-5; TRBD1 matches 8 bases. This CDR3 comprises 16 residues. Trimming at V came to 6 bases and at J to 5 bases, leaving 12 bases not matched to a gene. The V gene's germline CDR1 is MNHEY and CDR2 SMNVEV (reference sequence). CDR3 residues: CASRPSGQGVDQPQHF. The CDR3 bases are TGTGCCAGCAGGCCCTCCGGACAGGGAGTGGATCAGCCCCAGCATTTT.

The chain joins TRBV5-4 to TRBJ2-1; TRBD2 agrees at 9 bases. Germline V gene data show CDR1 as SGHNT and CDR2 as YYREEE (reference sequence). The CDR3 spans 17 residues. The ends lost 0 bases at V and 0 bases at J; junction bases unmatched: 4. CDR3 nucleotides: TGTGCCAGCAGCTTGGTGGGTAGCGGGGGCTCCTACAATGAGCAGTTCTTC. Translating gives CASSLVGSGGSYNEQFF.

The gene calls are TRBV7-8 and TRBJ1-6; D is undetermined. The CDR3 totals 13 residues. V lost 5 bases, J lost 14 bases, and 16 bases lay in between. The germline V gene encodes CDR1 SGHVS and CDR2 FQNEAQ. This CDR3 is CASSISSAGTLHF. The CDR3 DNA reads as TGTGCCAGCAGCATATCCAGCGCCGGAACCCTCCACTTT.

The chain employs TRBV7-6 and TRBJ2-2; D is uncertain. This CDR3 spans 15 amino acids. Germline V gene sequence: CDR1 SGHVS, CDR2 FNYEAQ. Trimming pared 3 bases from V and 3 bases from J, leaving 11 bases between. CDR3 sequence (DNA): TGTGCCAGCAGCTTCCGTTTTGGCTACACCGGGGAGCTGTTTTTT. Its protein is CASSFRFGYTGELFF.

The V call is TRBV7-9, the J call TRBJ1-6; 10 nucleotides line up with TRBD1. This CDR3 contains 16 residues. With 3 bases clipped from V and 8 bases from J, the junction kept 7 bases outside the gene matches. Germline-derived CDR1 and CDR2 are SEHNR and FQNEAQ (reference sequence). The CDR3 region is CASSLETGTGDSPLHF. The CDR3, as DNA: TGTGCCAGCAGCTTGGAGACCGGGACAGGGGATTCACCCCTCCACTTT.

This clone showed up just once. The rearrangement joins TRBV6-5 to TRBJ1-5; no clear D. In germline, CDR1 is MNHEY, CDR2 SVGAGI. V was cut by 2 bases and J by 6 bases, with 17 bases left in between. The CDR3 is 16 residues long. CDR3 sequence (DNA): TGTGCCAGCAGTTACGATTATCCAGGACGGGGTCAGCCCCAGCATTTT. This sequence encodes CASSYDYPGRGQPQHF.

This clone is a singleton in its sample. The V and J genes are TRBV9 and TRBJ1-3; D not certain. Trimming removed 0 bases from V and 4 bases from J, with 5 bases in between. The CDR3 is made up of 13 amino acids. Germline V gene data show CDR1 as SGDLS and CDR2 as YYNGEE. CDR3 in amino acids: CASSVEQGNTIYF. CDR3 sequence (DNA): TGTGCCAGCAGCGTAGAGCAGGGAAACACCATATATTTT.

This clone was detected once. The chain has TRBV4-3 and TRBJ2-3; 13 nucleotides line up with TRBD2. The V and J ends lost 0 bases and 2 bases, in that order; junction bases with no gene match: 8. This CDR3 is built from 19 residues. The germline V gene has CDR1 LGHNA and CDR2 YSLEER. The CDR3: CASSQDLGLAGEVTDTQYF. CDR3 nucleotide sequence: TGCGCCAGCAGCCAAGATCTAGGACTAGCGGGGGAGGTCACAGATACGCAGTATTTT.

The chain links TRBV7-7 to TRBJ1-6; TRBD1 aligns across 9 bases. Germline values: CDR1 SSHAT, CDR2 FNYEAQ (reference sequence). V shed 5 bases, J shed 8 bases, and the junction held 10 bases outside the gene matches. This CDR3 is 16 amino acids long. The CDR3 bases are TGTGCCAGCAGCCCTCGGACAGGGGCTAGAGATTCACCCCTCCACTTT. Translating gives CASSPRTGARDSPLHF.

The rearrangement uses TRBV2 and TRBJ1-2; D perhaps matches TRBD1 (6 bases). The CDR3 spans 13 residues. Germline CDR1 SNHLY, CDR2 FYNNEI. Trimming removed 8 bases at V and 1 base at J, with 11 bases between. The CDR3 DNA is TGTGCCAGCGCGGCAGGGGTTAACTATGGCTACACCTTC. The encoded protein is CASAAGVNYGYTF.

The chain has TRBV5-1 and TRBJ2-7, with 7 bases identical to TRBD1. Looked up from germline, CDR1 is SGHRS and CDR2 is YFSETQ. CDR3 length: 15 amino acids. V was pared by 4 bases and J by 2 bases, with 9 bases of the junction left unmatched. The CDR3 DNA is TGCGCCAGCAGCGAGGGGCCGACAGGGACCTACGAGCAGTACTTC. It codes for CASSEGPTGTYEQYF.

The V gene is TRBV6-5, the J gene TRBJ1-4; possibly TRBD1 for D (6 bases). Between the trimmed V and J ends, which lost 0 bases and 8 bases, there was a span of 7 bases. This CDR3 is built from 13 residues. The V gene's germline CDR1 is MNHEY and CDR2 SVGAGI. DNA of the CDR3: TGTGCCAGCAGTTACTCTGGGACAGAAAAACTGTTTTTT. This translates into CASSYSGTEKLFF.